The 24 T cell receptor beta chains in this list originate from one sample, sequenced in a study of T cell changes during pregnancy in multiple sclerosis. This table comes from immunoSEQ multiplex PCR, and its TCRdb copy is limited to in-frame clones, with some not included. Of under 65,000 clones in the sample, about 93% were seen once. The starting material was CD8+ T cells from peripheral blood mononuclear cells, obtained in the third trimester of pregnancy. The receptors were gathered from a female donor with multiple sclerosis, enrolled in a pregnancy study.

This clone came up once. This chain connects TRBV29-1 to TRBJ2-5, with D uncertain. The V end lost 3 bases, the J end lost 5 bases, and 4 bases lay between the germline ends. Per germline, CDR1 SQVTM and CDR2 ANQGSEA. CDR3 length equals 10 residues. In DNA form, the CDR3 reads TGCAGCGTTGATCTGGAGACCCAGTACTTC. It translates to CSVDLETQYF.

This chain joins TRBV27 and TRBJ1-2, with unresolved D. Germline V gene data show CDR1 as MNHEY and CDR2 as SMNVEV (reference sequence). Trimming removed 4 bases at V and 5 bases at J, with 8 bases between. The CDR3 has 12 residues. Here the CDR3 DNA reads TGTGCCAGCAGTTCCCGAGGGTATGGCTACACCTTC. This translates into CASSSRGYGYTF.

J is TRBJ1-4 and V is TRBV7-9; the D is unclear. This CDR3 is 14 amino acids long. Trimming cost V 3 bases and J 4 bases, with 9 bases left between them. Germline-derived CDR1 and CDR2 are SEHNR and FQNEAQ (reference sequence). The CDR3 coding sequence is TGTGCCAGCAGCTTCGGAGGGATTAATGAAAAACTGTTTTTT. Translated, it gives CASSFGGINEKLFF.

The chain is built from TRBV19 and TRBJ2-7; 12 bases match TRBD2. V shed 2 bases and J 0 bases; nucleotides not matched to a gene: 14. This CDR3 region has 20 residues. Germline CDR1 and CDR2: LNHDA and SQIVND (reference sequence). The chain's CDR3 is CASSIKRLAGGVRHSYEQYF. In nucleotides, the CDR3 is TGTGCCAGTAGTATAAAAAGGCTAGCGGGGGGGGTCCGCCACTCCTACGAGCAGTACTTC.

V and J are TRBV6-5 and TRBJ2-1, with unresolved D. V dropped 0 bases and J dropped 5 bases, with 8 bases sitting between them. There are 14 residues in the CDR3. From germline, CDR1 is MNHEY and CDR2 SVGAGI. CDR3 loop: CASSYSDSNNEQFF. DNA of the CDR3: TGTGCCAGCAGTTACTCAGACTCAAACAATGAGCAGTTCTTC.

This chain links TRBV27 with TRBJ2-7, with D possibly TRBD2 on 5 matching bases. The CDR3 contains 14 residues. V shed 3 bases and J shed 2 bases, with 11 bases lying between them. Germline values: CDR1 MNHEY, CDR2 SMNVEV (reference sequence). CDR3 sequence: CASSFGLTPYEQYF. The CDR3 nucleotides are TGTGCCAGCAGTTTCGGACTTACCCCCTACGAGCAGTACTTC.

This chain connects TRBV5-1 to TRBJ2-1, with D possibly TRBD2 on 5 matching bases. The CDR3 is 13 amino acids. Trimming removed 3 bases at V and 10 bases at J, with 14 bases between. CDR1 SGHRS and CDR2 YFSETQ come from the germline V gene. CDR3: CASSSGLEPEQFF. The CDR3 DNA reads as TGCGCCAGCAGCTCTGGACTCGAGCCGGAGCAGTTCTTC.

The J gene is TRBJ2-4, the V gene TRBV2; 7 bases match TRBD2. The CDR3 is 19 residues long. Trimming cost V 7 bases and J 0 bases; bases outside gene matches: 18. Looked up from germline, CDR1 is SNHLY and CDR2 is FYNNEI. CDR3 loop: CASNPGGLEAGIAKNIQYF. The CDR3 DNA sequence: TGTGCCAGCAACCCGGGGGGACTTGAGGCCGGTATAGCCAAAAACATTCAGTACTTC.

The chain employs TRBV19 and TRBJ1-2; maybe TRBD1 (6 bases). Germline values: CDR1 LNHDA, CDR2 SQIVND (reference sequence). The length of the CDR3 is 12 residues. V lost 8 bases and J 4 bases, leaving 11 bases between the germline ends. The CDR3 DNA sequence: TGTGCCAGTTTCGACAGGACCTATGGCTACACCTTC. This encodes CASFDRTYGYTF.

CDR3 in DNA: TGTGCCAGCAGCTTAGGGCCAGGGTCATACCAAGAGACCCAGTACTTC. As protein: CASSLGPGSYQETQYF. The chain has TRBV7-3 and TRBJ2-5; D may be TRBD1 (5 bases). Germline V gives CDR1 SGHTA, CDR2 FQGTGA. This CDR3 region has 16 residues. V shed 2 bases and J shed 0 bases, with 13 bases lying between them.

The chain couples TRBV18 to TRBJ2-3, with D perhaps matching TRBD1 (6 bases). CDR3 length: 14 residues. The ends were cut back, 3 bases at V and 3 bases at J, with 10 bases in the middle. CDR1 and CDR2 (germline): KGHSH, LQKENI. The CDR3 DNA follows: TGTGCCAGCTCACCGCAGGGGATAACAGATACGCAGTATTTT. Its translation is CASSPQGITDTQYF.

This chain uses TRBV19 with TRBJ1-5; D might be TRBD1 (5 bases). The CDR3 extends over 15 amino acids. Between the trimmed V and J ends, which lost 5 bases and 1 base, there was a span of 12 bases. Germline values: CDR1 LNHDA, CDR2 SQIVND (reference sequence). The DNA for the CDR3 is TGTGCCAGTAGTTTGGGGGGGACGAGCAATCAGCCCCAGCATTTT. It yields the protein CASSLGGTSNQPQHF.

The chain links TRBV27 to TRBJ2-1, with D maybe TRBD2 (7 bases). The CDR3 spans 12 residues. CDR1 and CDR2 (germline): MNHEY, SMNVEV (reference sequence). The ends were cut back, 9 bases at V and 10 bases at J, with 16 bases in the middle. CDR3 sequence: CASRGLAAEQFF. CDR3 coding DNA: TGTGCCAGTCGGGGGCTAGCGGCCGAGCAGTTCTTC.

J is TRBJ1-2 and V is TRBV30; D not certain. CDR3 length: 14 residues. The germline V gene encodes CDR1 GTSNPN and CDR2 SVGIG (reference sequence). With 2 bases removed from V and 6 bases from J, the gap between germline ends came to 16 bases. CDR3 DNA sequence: TGTGCCTGGAGTCCACCCTCAGTGGGCCATGGCTACACCTTC. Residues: CAWSPPSVGHGYTF. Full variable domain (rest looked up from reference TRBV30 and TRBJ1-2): SQTIHQWPATLVQPVGSPLSLECTVEGTSNPNLYWYRQAAGRGLQLLFYSVGIGQISSEVPQNLSASRPQDRQFILSSKKLLLSDSGFYLCAWSPPSVGHGYTFGSGTRLTVV.

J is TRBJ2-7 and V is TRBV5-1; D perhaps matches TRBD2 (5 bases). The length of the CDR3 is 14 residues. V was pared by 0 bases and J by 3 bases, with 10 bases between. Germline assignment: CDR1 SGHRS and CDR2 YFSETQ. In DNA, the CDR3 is TGCGCCAGCAGCTTGGGTTGGGGAGACTACGAGCAGTACTTC. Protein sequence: CASSLGWGDYEQYF. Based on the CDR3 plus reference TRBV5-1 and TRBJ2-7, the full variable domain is KAGVTQTPRYLIKTRGQQVTLSCSPISGHRSVSWYQQTPGQGLQFLFEYFSETQRNKGNFPGRFSGRQFSNSRSEMNVSTLELGDSALYLCASSLGWGDYEQYFGPGTRLTVT.

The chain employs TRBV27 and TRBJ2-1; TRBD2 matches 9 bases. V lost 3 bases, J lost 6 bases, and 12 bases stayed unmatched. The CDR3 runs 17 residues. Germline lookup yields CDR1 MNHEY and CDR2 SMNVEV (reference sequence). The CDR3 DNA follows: TGTGCCAGCAGTTTTTATGCGGGAGGGCTTATCGGCAATGAGCAGTTCTTC. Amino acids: CASSFYAGGLIGNEQFF.

Here the CDR3 reads CASTLWTSTATGELFF. CDR3 nucleotides: TGTGCCAGCACCCTCTGGACTAGCACTGCCACCGGGGAGCTGTTTTTT. The J gene is TRBJ2-2, the V gene TRBV2; TRBD2 matches 8 bases. CDR3 size: 16 residues. V was clipped by 7 bases and J by 4 bases; unmatched bases: 11. Germline CDR1 is SNHLY and CDR2 is FYNNEI. Complete variable domain (other parts from reference TRBV2 and TRBJ2-2): EPEVTQTPSHQVTQMGQEVILRCVPISNHLYFYWYRQILGQKVEFLVSFYNNEISEKSEIFDDQFSVERPDGSNFTLKIRSTKLEDSAMYFCASTLWTSTATGELFFGEGSRLTVL.

The CDR3 DNA sequence: TGTGCCAGCAGCTTGAAGCGGGAGGTGCCCGGGGAGCTGTTTTTT. Amino acids: CASSLKREVPGELFF. The V gene is TRBV5-4, the J gene TRBJ2-2; TRBD2 agrees at 9 bases. Per germline, CDR1 SGHNT and CDR2 YYREEE (reference sequence). The CDR3 is 15 residues long. With V trimmed by 1 base and J by 6 bases, 4 bases remained unmatched.

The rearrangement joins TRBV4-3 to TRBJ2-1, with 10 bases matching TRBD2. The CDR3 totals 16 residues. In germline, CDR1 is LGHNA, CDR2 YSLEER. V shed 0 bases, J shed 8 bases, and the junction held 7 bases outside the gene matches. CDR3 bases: TGCGCCAGCAGCCAAGATTTACTAGCGGGGCAGGATGAGCAGTTCTTC. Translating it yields CASSQDLLAGQDEQFF.

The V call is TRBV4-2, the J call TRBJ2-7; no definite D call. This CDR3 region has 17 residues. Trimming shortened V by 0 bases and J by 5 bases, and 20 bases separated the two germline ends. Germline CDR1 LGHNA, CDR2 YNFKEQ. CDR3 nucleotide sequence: TGTGCCAGCAGCCAAGATCTTCGAGGTATGGGTATGCACGAGCAGTACTTC. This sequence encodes CASSQDLRGMGMHEQYF.

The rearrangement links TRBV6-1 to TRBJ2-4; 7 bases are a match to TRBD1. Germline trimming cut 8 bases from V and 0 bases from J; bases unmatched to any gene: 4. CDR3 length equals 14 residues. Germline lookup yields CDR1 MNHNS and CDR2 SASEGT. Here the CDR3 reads CASRDSLAKNIQYF. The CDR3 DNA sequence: TGTGCCAGCCGGGACAGCCTAGCCAAAAACATTCAGTACTTC.

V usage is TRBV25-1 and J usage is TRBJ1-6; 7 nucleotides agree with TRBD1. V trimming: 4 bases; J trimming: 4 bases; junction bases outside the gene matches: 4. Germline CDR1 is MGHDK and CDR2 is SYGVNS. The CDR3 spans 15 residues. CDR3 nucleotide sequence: TGTGCCAGCAGTGTGACAGGGCTTTATAATTCACCCCTCCACTTT. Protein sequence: CASSVTGLYNSPLHF.

As DNA, the CDR3 is TGTGCCTGGAGTGTTGCAGGGATTAGCTACGAGCAGTACTTC. Protein sequence: CAWSVAGISYEQYF. The V and J genes are TRBV30 and TRBJ2-7; D is perhaps TRBD1 (5 bases). Germline V gene data show CDR1 as GTSNPN and CDR2 as SVGIG (reference sequence). Trimming pared 0 bases from V and 3 bases from J, leaving 12 bases between. The CDR3 is 14 amino acids.

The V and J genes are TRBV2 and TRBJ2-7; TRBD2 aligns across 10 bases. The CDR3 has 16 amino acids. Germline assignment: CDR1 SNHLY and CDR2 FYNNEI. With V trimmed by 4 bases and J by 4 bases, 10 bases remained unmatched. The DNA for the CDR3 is TGTGCCAGCAGTGGACCGGGACTAGCGATAGATTACGAGCAGTACTTC. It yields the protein CASSGPGLAIDYEQYF. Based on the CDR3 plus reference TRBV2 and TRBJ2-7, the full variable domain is EPEVTQTPSHQVTQMGQEVILRCVPISNHLYFYWYRQILGQKVEFLVSFYNNEISEKSEIFDDQFSVERPDGSNFTLKIRSTKLEDSAMYFCASSGPGLAIDYEQYFGPGTRLTVT.